A selection of T cell receptor beta chains follows, all from one sample in a study of blood T cell repertoires in COVID-19. Method: immunoSEQ multiplex PCR; TCRdb's copy keeps in-frame clones and lacks some. The repertoire holds about 670,000 clones, with 80% to 90% as singletons. Sequencing was done on a sample of peripheral blood. The receptors were sampled from a woman aged 18-29 years with acute or convalescent COVID-19. Each CDR3 is given without its conserved first and last residue. Each record gives: CDR3 protein, V gene, J gene.

CDR3aa: ASRGSPARANEKLF
v_gene: TRBV4-1
j_gene: TRBJ1-4

CDR3aa: ASSPDSVQETQY
v_gene: TRBV9
j_gene: TRBJ2-5

CDR3aa: ASSPRAGADTQY
v_gene: TRBV18
j_gene: TRBJ2-3

CDR3aa: ASSQGPRQTYGYT
v_gene: TRBV4-1
j_gene: TRBJ1-2

CDR3aa: ASSQDSRGLAGGPNEQF
v_gene: TRBV4-1
j_gene: TRBJ2-1

CDR3aa: ASSPTGPGEQY
v_gene: TRBV4-1
j_gene: TRBJ2-7

CDR3aa: ASSKGGGETQY
v_gene: TRBV7-9
j_gene: TRBJ2-5

CDR3aa: ASSAGAGGYNEQF
v_gene: TRBV9
j_gene: TRBJ2-1

CDR3aa: ASSQDSPNTEAF
v_gene: TRBV6-5
j_gene: TRBJ1-1

CDR3aa: ASSSRSDREAF
v_gene: TRBV9
j_gene: TRBJ1-1

CDR3aa: ASSGGTDYGYT
v_gene: TRBV7-3
j_gene: TRBJ1-2

CDR3aa: STPTGGTDTQY
v_gene: TRBV29-1
j_gene: TRBJ2-3

CDR3aa: ASSYIAGGETQY
v_gene: TRBV19
j_gene: TRBJ2-5

CDR3aa: ASSLGLRSPNYGYT
v_gene: TRBV7-9
j_gene: TRBJ1-2

CDR3aa: ASRGTGGYGYT
v_gene: TRBV2
j_gene: TRBJ1-2

CDR3aa: ASSLPILQGVGGGYT
v_gene: TRBV7-9
j_gene: TRBJ1-2